The 3 T cell receptor beta chains below were found in one sample sequenced in a study of spatial heterogeneity in lung cancer. TCRdb passed the 5' RACE reads through MiXCR, listing each CDR3 protein once. The sample contains about 910 distinct CDR3 sequences, 9.5% to 15% of which appear only once. As to time point: sample taken at primary tumor resection. The authors sequenced whole RNA from tumor, nontumor lung or frozen PBMC without sorting. The material sequenced was PBMCs, taken at surgery. The source is a male donor with early-stage non-small cell lung cancer.

This clonotype was observed at least ten times. This beta chain lies outside the target of a library built for alpha chains; its clone size means little. The chain has TRBV6-1 and TRBJ2-6; D unresolved. CDR1 MNHNS and CDR2 SASEGT come from the germline V gene. The CDR3 spans 13 residues. Between the trimmed V and J ends, which lost 7 bases and 1 base, there was a span of 5 bases. DNA for the CDR3: TGTGCCAGCACGGAATCTGGGGCCAACGTCCTGACTTTC. Translated: CASTESGANVLTF.

This clonotype was found many times. Because this beta chain is a stray read in a library intended to capture alpha chains, its abundance should not be given much weight. The chain employs TRBV19 and TRBJ1-5; no clear D gene. Per the germline V gene, CDR1 is LNHDA and CDR2 is SQIVND (reference sequence). The CDR3 runs to 15 residues. Trimming cost V 2 bases and J 0 bases, with 8 bases left between them. CDR3 region: CASSITIYSNQPQHF. In nucleotides, the CDR3 is TGTGCCAGTAGTATAACCATCTATAGCAATCAGCCCCAGCATTTT.

This clonotype was observed at least ten times. This beta chain represents an off-target read in a library built for alpha chains; its size is of limited meaning. The V gene is TRBV29-1, the J gene TRBJ1-1; weak D call: TRBD1 (5 bases). Germline V gene sequence: CDR1 SQVTM, CDR2 ANQGSEA. Deletions cut 8 bases from V and 1 base from J, with 23 bases between. The CDR3 runs 16 residues. CDR3 sequence: CSILPALGVQNTEAFF. The CDR3 DNA follows: TGCAGCATCCTCCCAGCGTTGGGGGTCCAGAACACTGAAGCTTTCTTT.